These 3 T cell receptor beta chains were all obtained from the same sample, sequenced in a study of T cell changes during pregnancy in multiple sclerosis. Clones were sequenced by immunoSEQ multiplex PCR, and TCRdb holds only the in-frame ones, with some missing. The profile covers tens of thousands of clones, with about nine tenths appearing a single time and around 1.2% taken by the ten largest. Source: CD4+ T cells from peripheral blood mononuclear cells, taken in the second trimester of pregnancy. All receptors derive from a female donor with multiple sclerosis, enrolled in a pregnancy study.

The genes are TRBV30 and TRBJ2-3, with 11 nucleotides matching TRBD2. The germline gives CDR1 GTSNPN, CDR2 SVGIG (reference sequence). The CDR3 sequence is 14 residues long. V was pared by 3 bases and J by 3 bases, with 2 bases of the junction left unmatched. CDR3 loop: CAWRGLAVTDTQYF. The CDR3 DNA reads as TGTGCCTGGAGGGGACTAGCGGTAACAGATACGCAGTATTTT.

The V and J genes are TRBV28 and TRBJ1-1; D may be TRBD1 (6 bases). The CDR3 consists of 16 residues. Germline V CDR1 and CDR2: MDHEN, SYDVKM. The ends were cut back, 6 bases at V and 5 bases at J, with 22 bases in the middle. The CDR3 sequence is CASRNYGSGGTTEAFF. Here the CDR3 DNA reads TGTGCCAGCAGGAACTATGGTTCGGGGGGCACAACTGAAGCTTTCTTT.

CDR3 in amino acids: CASSLRQGEQYF. The DNA for the CDR3 is TGTGCCAGTAGTCTCAGACAGGGCGAGCAGTACTTC. This chain uses TRBV19 with TRBJ2-7; 7 positions match TRBD1. CDR1 and CDR2 (germline): LNHDA, SQIVND (reference sequence). This CDR3 is 12 amino acids long. The trim removed 5 bases at V and 6 bases at J, leaving 4 bases unmatched.